This entry is about one TCR beta chain. The antigen is unknown. TCRdb fed the RT-PCR reads into MiXCR, producing one record per CDR3 protein. The sample has a few hundred thousand distinct CDR3 sequences, about a fifth seen once; the top ten hold roughly 10%. The data were obtained in a study of response to subunit inactivated influenza vaccine. The germline V and J ends were trimmed by 7 bases and 0 bases, with 12 bases remaining between them. The germline V gene encodes CDR1 LNHNV and CDR2 YYDKDF (reference sequence). The CDR3 is made up of 15 amino acids. Regarding the study as a whole: That few new T cells are recruited by each seasonal influenza vaccination was the authors' suggestion.

The TCR comes from a man aged 50 to 69 who received an inactivated influenza vaccine. The genes are TRBV15 and TRBJ1-4; D is uncertain. The sample here was PBMCs from blood, taken roughly 20 months after vaccination. CDR3 sequence reads: CATKGGLTTNEKLFF. The DNA of the CDR3 is TGTGCCACCAAGGGAGGTTTAACAACTAATGAAAAACTGTTTTTT.